The 3 T cell receptor beta chains below come from one sample, sequenced in a study of blood T cell repertoires in COVID-19. The assay was immunoSEQ multiplex PCR, and TCRdb's table has in-frame clones only and misses some. The sample holds about 180,000 clones, 80% seen once. The specimen sequenced was PBMCs or T cells enriched from blood (not recorded which). The receptors originated from a man between 60 and 75 years old who had been exposed to COVID-19.

The rearrangement joins TRBV10-1 to TRBJ1-1; TRBD1 matches 8 bases. Germline V gene lookup returns CDR1 WNHNN and CDR2 SYGVQD (reference sequence). The CDR3 spans 14 residues. Germline trimming cut 4 bases from V and 5 bases from J; bases unmatched to any gene: 6. The CDR3 DNA reads as TGCGCCAGCAGTGTCAGGGGGCCAGGGACTGAAGCTTTCTTT. It encodes CASSVRGPGTEAFF.

Only one count was recorded for this clone. This chain joins TRBV12-5 and TRBJ2-5, with 9 bases lining up with TRBD1. Germline lookup yields CDR1 LGHNT and CDR2 FRNRAP. V lost 3 bases, J lost 4 bases, and 9 bases stayed unmatched. The CDR3 has 16 amino acids. Here the CDR3 reads CASGLAPLDRGETQYF. The CDR3 DNA reads as TGTGCTAGTGGTTTAGCCCCCTTGGACAGGGGAGAGACCCAGTACTTC.

The chain uses TRBV12-3 or TRBV12-4 and TRBJ1-4, with D perhaps TRBD1 (5 bases). This CDR3 has 12 amino acids. V lost 3 bases and J lost 12, with 11 bases in between. The CDR3 is CASSLLVRELFF. CDR3 bases: TGTGCCAGCAGTTTGCTAGTCAGGGAACTGTTTTTT.